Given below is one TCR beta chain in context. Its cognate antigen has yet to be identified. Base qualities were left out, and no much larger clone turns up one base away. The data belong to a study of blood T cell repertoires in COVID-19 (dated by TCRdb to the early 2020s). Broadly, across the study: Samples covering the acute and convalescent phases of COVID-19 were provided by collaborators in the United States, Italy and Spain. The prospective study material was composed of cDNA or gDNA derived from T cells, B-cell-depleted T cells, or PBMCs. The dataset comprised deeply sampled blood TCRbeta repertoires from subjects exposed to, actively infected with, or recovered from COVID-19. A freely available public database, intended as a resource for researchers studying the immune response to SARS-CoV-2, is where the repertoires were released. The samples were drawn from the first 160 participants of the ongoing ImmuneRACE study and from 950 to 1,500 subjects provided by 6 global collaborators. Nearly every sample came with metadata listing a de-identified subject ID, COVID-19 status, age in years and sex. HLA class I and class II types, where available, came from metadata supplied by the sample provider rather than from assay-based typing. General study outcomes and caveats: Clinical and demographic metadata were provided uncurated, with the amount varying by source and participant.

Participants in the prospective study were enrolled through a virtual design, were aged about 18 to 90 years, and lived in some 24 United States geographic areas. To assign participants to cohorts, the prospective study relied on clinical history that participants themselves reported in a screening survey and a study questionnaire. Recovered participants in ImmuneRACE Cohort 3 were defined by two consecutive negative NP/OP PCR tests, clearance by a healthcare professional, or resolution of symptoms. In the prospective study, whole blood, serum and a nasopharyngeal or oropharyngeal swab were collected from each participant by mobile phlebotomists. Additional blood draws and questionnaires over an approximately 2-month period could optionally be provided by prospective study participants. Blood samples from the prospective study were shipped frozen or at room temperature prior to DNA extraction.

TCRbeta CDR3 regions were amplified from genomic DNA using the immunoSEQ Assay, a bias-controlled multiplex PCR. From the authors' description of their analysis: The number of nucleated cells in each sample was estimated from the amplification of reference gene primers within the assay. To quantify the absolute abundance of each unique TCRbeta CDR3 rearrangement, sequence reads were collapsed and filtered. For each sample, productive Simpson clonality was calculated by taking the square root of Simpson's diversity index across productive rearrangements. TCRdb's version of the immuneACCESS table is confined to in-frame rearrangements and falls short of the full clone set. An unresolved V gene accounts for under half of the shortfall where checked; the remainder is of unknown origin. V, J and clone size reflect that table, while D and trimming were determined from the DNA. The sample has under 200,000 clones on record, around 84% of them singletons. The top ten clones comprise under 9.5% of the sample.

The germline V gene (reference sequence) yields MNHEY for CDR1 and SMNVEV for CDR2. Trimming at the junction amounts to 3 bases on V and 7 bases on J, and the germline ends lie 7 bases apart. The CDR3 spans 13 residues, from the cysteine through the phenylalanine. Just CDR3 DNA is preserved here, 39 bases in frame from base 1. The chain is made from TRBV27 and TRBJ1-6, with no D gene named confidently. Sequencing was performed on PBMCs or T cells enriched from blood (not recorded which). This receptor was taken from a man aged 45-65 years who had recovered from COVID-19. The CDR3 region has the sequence CASSFRRNSPLHF. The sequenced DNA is TGTGCCAGCAGTTTTCGGAGGAATTCACCCCTCCACTTT.